This passage covers 2 T cell receptor beta chains from one sample sequenced in a study of blood T cells in healthy people across ages. For the second PCR, which ran for about 7 to 11 cycles, a sample-barcoded 5' primer and a J-beta primer mix were used. One entry per CDR3 protein, called by TCRdb with MiXCR from the 5' RACE reads. The sample contains hundreds of thousands of distinct CDR3 sequences, under 80% of which appear only once. Sequencing was performed on blood. These receptors came from a man aged 25 to 45 in good health.

This clonotype was detected a few times. The chain's CDR3 is CASSHGVLGTEAFF. The CDR3 DNA reads TGCGCCAGCAGCCATGGGGTTCTCGGCACTGAAGCTTTCTTT. The rearrangement joins TRBV4-3 to TRBJ1-1, with D uncertain. CDR1 is LGHNA and CDR2 is YSLEER in the germline V gene. CDR3 length: 14 amino acids. Between the trimmed V and J ends, which lost 3 bases and 4 bases, there was a span of 12 bases.

V and J are TRBV28 and TRBJ2-7, with D hard to call. CDR3 length: 13 amino acids. Germline CDR1 and CDR2: MDHEN and SYDVKM. V was trimmed by 2 bases and J by 6 bases, leaving 11 bases between them. The CDR3 DNA reads TGTGCCAGCAGTTTAAACACCTTTGCCGAGCAGTACTTC. This translates into CASSLNTFAEQYF. Full variable domain (remainder filled in from reference TRBV28 and TRBJ2-7): DVKVTQSSRYLVKRTGEKVFLECVQDMDHENMFWYRQDPGLGLRLIYFSYDVKMKEKGDIPEGYSVSREKKERFSLILESASTNQTSMYLCASSLNTFAEQYFGPGTRLTVT.